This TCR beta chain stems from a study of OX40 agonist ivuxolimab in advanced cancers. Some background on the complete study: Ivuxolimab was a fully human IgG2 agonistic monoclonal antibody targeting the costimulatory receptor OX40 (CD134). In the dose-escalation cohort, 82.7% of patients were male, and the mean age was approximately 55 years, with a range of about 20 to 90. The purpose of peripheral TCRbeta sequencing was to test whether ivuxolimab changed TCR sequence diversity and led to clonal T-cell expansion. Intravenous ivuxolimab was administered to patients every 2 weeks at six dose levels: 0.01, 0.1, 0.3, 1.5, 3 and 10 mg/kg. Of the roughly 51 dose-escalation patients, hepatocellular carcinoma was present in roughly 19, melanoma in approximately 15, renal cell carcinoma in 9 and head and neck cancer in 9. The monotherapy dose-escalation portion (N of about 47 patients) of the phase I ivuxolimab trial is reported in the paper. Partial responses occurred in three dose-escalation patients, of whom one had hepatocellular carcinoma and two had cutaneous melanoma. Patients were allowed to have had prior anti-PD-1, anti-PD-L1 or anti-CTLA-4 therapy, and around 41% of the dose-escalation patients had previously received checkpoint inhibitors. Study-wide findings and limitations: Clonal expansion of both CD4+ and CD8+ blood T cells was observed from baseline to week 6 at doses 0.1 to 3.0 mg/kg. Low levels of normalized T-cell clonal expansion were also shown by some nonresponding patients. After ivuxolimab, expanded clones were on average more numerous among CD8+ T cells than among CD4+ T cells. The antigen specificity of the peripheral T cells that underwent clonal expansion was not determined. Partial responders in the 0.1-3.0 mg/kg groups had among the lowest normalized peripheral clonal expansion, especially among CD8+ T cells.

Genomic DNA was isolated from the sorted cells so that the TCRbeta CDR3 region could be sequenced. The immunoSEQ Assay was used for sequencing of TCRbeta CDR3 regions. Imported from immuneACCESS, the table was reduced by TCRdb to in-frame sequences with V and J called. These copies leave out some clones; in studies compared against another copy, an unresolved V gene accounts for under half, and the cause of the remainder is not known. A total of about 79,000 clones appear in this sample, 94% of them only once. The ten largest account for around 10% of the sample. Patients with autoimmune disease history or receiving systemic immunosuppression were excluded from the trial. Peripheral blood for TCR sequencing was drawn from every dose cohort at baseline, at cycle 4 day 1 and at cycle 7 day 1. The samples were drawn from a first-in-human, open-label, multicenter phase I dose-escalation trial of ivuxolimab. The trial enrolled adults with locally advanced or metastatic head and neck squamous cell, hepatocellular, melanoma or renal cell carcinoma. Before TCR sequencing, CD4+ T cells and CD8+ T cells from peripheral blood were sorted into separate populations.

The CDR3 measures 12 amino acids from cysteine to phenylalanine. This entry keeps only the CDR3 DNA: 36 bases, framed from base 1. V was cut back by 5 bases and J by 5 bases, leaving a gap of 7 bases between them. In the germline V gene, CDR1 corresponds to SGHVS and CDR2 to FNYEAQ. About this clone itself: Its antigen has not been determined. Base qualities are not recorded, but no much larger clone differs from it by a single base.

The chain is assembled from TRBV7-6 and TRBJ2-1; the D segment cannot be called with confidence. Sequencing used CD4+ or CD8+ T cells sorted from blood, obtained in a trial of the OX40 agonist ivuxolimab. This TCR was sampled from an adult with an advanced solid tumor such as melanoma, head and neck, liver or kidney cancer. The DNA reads TGTGCCAGCAGCCCAACGGACAATGAGCAGTTCTTC. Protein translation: CASSPTDNEQFF.